Described below is a single T cell receptor (beta chain) sequence and its context. This clone showed up just once. Its antigen target is currently unknown. It has no much larger one-base neighbor in the sample; base qualities were not kept. This entry belongs to a study of T cells after posttransplantation cyclophosphamide (dated by TCRdb to 2016 to 2017). In terms of the full investigation: Using TRB sequencing, the study followed how the T cell repertoire rebuilt after myeloablative bone marrow transplantation with posttransplantation cyclophosphamide given as GVHD prophylaxis. Public TRB sequences were compared against a database of over 3,600 sequences linked to responses to pathogens, tumor antigens, self-antigens and alloantigens. TRA and TRB clonality were tightly correlated in several samples, so subsequent TCR analyses focused on TRB only. TRB sequencing was performed on blood from all 35 or so PTCy patients with 1-year posttransplant specimens. TRB sequencing was also done on up to 3 additional blood samples from 2 to 5.2 years after transplant in 3 patients, and on pretransplant blood from a handful of patients. Samples from under 40 PTCy-treated patients, along with samples from 15 to 20 of their related bone marrow donors, underwent antigen receptor sequencing. Paper-wide results and their limitations: The TRB repertoires of T cells infiltrating skin or GI tract showed only limited overlap with the TRB repertoires of T cells in blood. At 1-2 months, donor-recipient similarity was low but rose over the first year, and the later blood repertoires were often dominated by donor CD8+ memory clones. Across roughly 45 patients, recipient CMV seropositivity and CMV reactivation were highly associated with TRB clonality; PTCy diversity was similar to CNI/methotrexate controls.

Genomic DNA was the input for TRB sequencing, which was run either with the immunoSEQ assay at survey resolution or with the hsTCRB kit. The source study handled its data this way. The immunoSEQ software handled the initial read processing, while the LymphoSeq R package was used for the repertoire analyses. For each TRB dataset, clonality was calculated as 1 minus normalized Shannon entropy, and the Gini coefficient was computed as well. Phenotypes of unsorted samples were inferred by mapping TRB sequences from sorted subsets of the recipient or donor onto the same recipient's unsorted samples. TCRdb carries this immuneACCESS record with in-frame sequences only. Its versions omit some clonotypes, under half of them owing to an unresolved V gene in the studies checked, with the rest unexplained. V, J and clone size reflect that table, while D and trimming were determined from the DNA. The sample has around 47,000 clones on record, 85% to 95% of them singletons. The ten largest clones represent 2.5% to 3% of the sample.

The germline V gene gives CDR1 as SGHVS and CDR2 as FNYEAQ. The CDR3, cysteine through phenylalanine, is 13 amino acids long. The only DNA kept is the CDR3, 39 bases in frame from the first base. V lost 2 bases and J lost 8 bases, and the count of bases not matched to a germline gene is 2. Peripheral blood samples were provided by related bone marrow donors on the day of marrow donation. Peripheral blood and bone marrow mononuclear cells were isolated by Ficoll-Hypaque density centrifugation and were cryopreserved. The sequenced sample was PBMCs. The V and J genes are TRBV7-6 and TRBJ1-4, with 7 bases aligning to TRBD1. This clonotype was sampled from a woman aged 30 to 39 in good health and a related stem cell transplant donor. CDR3 protein: CASSLTGDEKLFF. The DNA sequence is TGTGCCAGCAGCTTAACAGGGGACGAAAAACTGTTTTTT.